This T cell receptor (beta chain) was sequenced for a study of T cell changes during pregnancy in multiple sclerosis (dated by TCRdb to about 2019). At the level of the whole study: In women with multiple sclerosis, the researchers looked at how the T cell repertoire shifted as pregnancy progressed.

As concerns this clone: Its antigen is unknown. Base qualities are not provided; no much larger clone lies one nucleotide away.

V loses 2 bases at its end and J loses 1 base; junction bases beyond the gene matches: 6. The CDR3 goes from the cysteine to the phenylalanine over 16 residues. Solely the CDR3 DNA is kept, with 48 bases framed from the first base. The germline V gene sets CDR1 to ENHRY and CDR2 to SYGVKD. The library was obtained by the immunoSEQ multiplex PCR assay. The table was pulled from immuneACCESS by TCRdb, which kept in-frame rearrangements only. Such tables lose some clones; where checked, under half of the loss comes from unresolved V genes, and the rest has no known cause. Recorded for this sample are tens of thousands of clones; 91% of them occurred a single time. The ten largest clonotypes hold about 2.3% of the sample.

Recombination connected TRBV10-3 to TRBJ2-7, and 9 junction bases match TRBD2. This sequence was found in a female donor with multiple sclerosis, enrolled in a pregnancy study. The sequences come from peripheral blood, collected in the first trimester of pregnancy. The DNA sequence is as follows: TGTGCCATCAGTGAGCCGGCTAGCGGGGTTTCCTACGAGCAGTACTTC. Its translation is CAISEPASGVSYEQYF.